Included here is one T cell receptor (beta chain) sequence, with context. The repertoire was sequenced with immunoSEQ multiplex PCR; TCRdb's copy has only in-frame clones and lacks some. This table has about 370,000 clones, around 89% appearing once. The source of the sample is a study of blood T cell repertoires in COVID-19. The receptor comes from a man younger than 35 with active or convalescent COVID-19. The specimen sequenced was peripheral blood.

In DNA form, the CDR3 reads TGCGCCAGCAGCCGCGGCCTGGGACAGGGGAGTACTGAAGCTTTCTTT. Translation gives CASSRGLGQGSTEAFF. V and J are TRBV4-3 and TRBJ1-1; 10 bases line up with TRBD1. Germline CDR1 is LGHNA and CDR2 is YSLEER. V lost 4 bases and J lost 5; bases outside the gene matches: 10. The CDR3 length is 16 residues.